The 18 T cell receptor beta chains in this list originate from one sample, sequenced in a study of T cell repertoires in cytomegalovirus infection. MiXCR was run by TCRdb on the reads, yielding one entry per CDR3 protein. The sample consists of 100,000 or so distinct CDR3 sequences, 20% to 30% of them appearing once. Input material: CD8+ T cells from PBMCs. The receptors stem from a human donor in good health (CMV status not recorded). Some clones in this sample may be carry-over from other donors' samples.

This clonotype turned up a few times. The chain joins TRBV2 to TRBJ1-1, with 8 bases identical to TRBD1. Germline V lookup: CDR1 SNHLY, CDR2 FYNNEI. V trimming: 2 bases; J trimming: 1 base; junction bases outside the gene matches: 3. The CDR3 spans 15 residues. CDR3 DNA sequence: TGTGCCAGCAGTGAAAGGGGGACAGGGAACACTGAAGCTTTCTTT. It is translated as CASSERGTGNTEAFF.

This clonotype showed up just a few times. The chain couples TRBV28 to TRBJ2-3, with D perhaps matching TRBD1 (6 bases). V dropped 4 bases and J dropped 2 bases, with 10 bases sitting between them. Germline V gene data show CDR1 as MDHEN and CDR2 as SYDVKM. The CDR3 totals 14 residues. CDR3 protein: CASSSGAHTDTQYF. The CDR3 bases are TGTGCCAGCAGTTCAGGGGCACACACAGATACGCAGTATTTT.

The chain employs TRBV20-1 and TRBJ2-1; D possibly corresponds to TRBD2 (6 bases). Germline V CDR1 and CDR2: DFQATT, SNEGSKA (reference sequence). Between the trimmed V and J ends, which lost 3 bases and 0 bases, there was a span of 18 bases. The CDR3 is 17 amino acids. The CDR3 loop reads CSASADLAVSSYNEQFF. CDR3 nucleotide sequence: TGCAGTGCTAGCGCTGACTTAGCGGTGAGCTCCTACAATGAGCAGTTCTTC.

The V call is TRBV4-3, the J call TRBJ2-1; 8 bases line up with TRBD2. CDR1 and CDR2 from the germline V gene are LGHNA and YSLEER. This CDR3 region has 18 residues. The ends lost 3 bases at V and 3 bases at J; junction bases unmatched: 13. The chain's CDR3 is CASSHSFGSGSFYNEQFF. CDR3 bases: TGCGCCAGCAGCCACTCGTTCGGGAGCGGGAGTTTCTACAATGAGCAGTTCTTC.

This chain joins TRBV7-9 and TRBJ2-4; TRBD1 or TRBD2 may be the D gene (5 bases each). The CDR3 runs 16 residues. The germline CDR1 and CDR2 sequences are SEHNR and FQNEAQ (reference sequence). V lost 1 base and J lost 0, with 10 bases in between. The CDR3 region is CASSLGDLLAKNIQYF. The CDR3 nucleotides are TGTGCCAGCAGCTTAGGGGACCTCCTAGCCAAAAACATTCAGTACTTC.

J is TRBJ2-1 and V is TRBV7-2, with TRBD1 matching 7 bases. The CDR3 is 15 residues long. V lost 2 bases to trimming and J lost 5 bases; unmatched junction nucleotides: 6. Germline CDR1 reads SGHTA; CDR2 reads FQGNSA. This CDR3 reads CASSLLMDRNNEQFF. DNA for the CDR3: TGTGCCAGCAGCTTACTTATGGACAGGAACAATGAGCAGTTCTTC. The full variable domain, its missing parts supplied by reference TRBV7-2 and TRBJ2-1, is GAGVSQSPSNKVTEKGKDVELRCDPISGHTALYWYRQSLGQGLEFLIYFQGNSAPDKSGLPSDRFSAERTGGSVSTLTIQRTQQEDSAVYLCASSLLMDRNNEQFFGPGTRLTVL.

This clonotype was picked up many times. The chain has TRBV29-1 and TRBJ2-7, with D uncertain. This CDR3 has 13 amino acids. The germline V gene has CDR1 SQVTM and CDR2 ANQGSEA. Trimming pared 0 bases from V and 2 bases from J, leaving 8 bases between. The CDR3 DNA follows: TGCAGCGTTGAAGATCGTCGGACCTACGAGCAGTACTTC. This gives the protein CSVEDRRTYEQYF.

J is TRBJ2-1 and V is TRBV9; 11 positions agree with TRBD2. This CDR3 contains 12 residues. Trimming removed 4 bases from V and 12 bases from J; junction bases left unmatched: 3. Germline values: CDR1 SGDLS, CDR2 YYNGEE. The CDR3 protein is CASSTGTSGQFF. Written as DNA, the CDR3 is TGTGCCAGCAGCACCGGGACTAGCGGGCAGTTCTTC. Looking up the rest from reference TRBV9 and TRBJ2-1 gives the full variable domain: DSGVTQTPKHLITATGQRVTLRCSPRSGDLSVYWYQQSLDQGLQFLIQYYNGEERAKGNILERFSAQQFPDLHSELNLSSLELGDSALYFCASSTGTSGQFFGPGTRLTVL.

This clonotype has ten or more counts. The chain couples TRBV6-2 or TRBV6-3 to TRBJ1-4, with a weak D call TRBD1 (5 bases). Germline V CDR1 and CDR2: MNHEY, SVGEGT. The CDR3 spans 17 residues. V lost 5 bases and J 8 bases, leaving 24 bases between the germline ends. CDR3 amino acids: CASSTIPQASMGEKLFF. The CDR3 DNA sequence: TGTGCCAGCAGTACAATACCACAGGCCTCAATGGGGGAAAAACTGTTTTTT.

The chain employs TRBV30 and TRBJ2-2; D is uncertain. The CDR3 runs 11 residues. Per germline, CDR1 GTSNPN and CDR2 SVGIG (reference sequence). V was pared by 7 bases and J by 8 bases, with 11 bases between. CDR3 nucleotide sequence: TGTGCCTTTTTTAGGGCAGGGGAGCTGTTTTTT. Its translation: CAFFRAGELFF.

The chain is built from TRBV20-1 and TRBJ2-3; a weak D match, TRBD1 (6 bases). CDR3 length equals 15 residues. The V end was cut by 3 bases, the J end by 3 bases, with 16 bases between. Germline V gene lookup returns CDR1 DFQATT and CDR2 SNEGSKA (reference sequence). CDR3 in amino acids: CSASPGHALTDTQYF. DNA of the CDR3: TGCAGTGCTAGCCCGGGACACGCACTGACAGATACGCAGTATTTT.

This rearrangement joins TRBV5-1 to TRBJ2-3; maybe TRBD1 (6 bases). The germline CDR1 and CDR2 sequences are SGHRS and YFSETQ. The V end was cut by 0 bases, the J end by 1 base, with 9 bases between. The CDR3 sequence is 15 residues long. DNA of the CDR3: TGCGCCAGCAGCTTGGACGCAGGGGGCACAGATACGCAGTATTTT. It translates to CASSLDAGGTDTQYF.

V gene TRBV28 combines with J gene TRBJ2-7, with D hard to call. This CDR3 contains 15 residues. Trimming removed 5 bases at V and 0 bases at J, with 14 bases between. Germline V lookup: CDR1 MDHEN, CDR2 SYDVKM. The DNA for the CDR3 is TGTGCCAGCAGTCCAGACAAGGAGTTCTCCTACGAGCAGTACTTC. Amino acid sequence: CASSPDKEFSYEQYF. The variable domain in full, with the rest retrieved from reference TRBV28 and TRBJ2-7, is DVKVTQSSRYLVKRTGEKVFLECVQDMDHENMFWYRQDPGLGLRLIYFSYDVKMKEKGDIPEGYSVSREKKERFSLILESASTNQTSMYLCASSPDKEFSYEQYFGPGTRLTVT.

This clonotype showed up many times. The V and J genes are TRBV7-9 and TRBJ2-3; 10 bases are a match to TRBD2. With 5 bases clipped from V and 1 base from J, the junction kept 3 bases outside the gene matches. The CDR3 loop spans 15 amino acids. CDR1 is SEHNR and CDR2 is FQNEAQ in the germline V gene (reference sequence). DNA for the CDR3: TGTGCCAGCAGCCAAGGGACTAGCGGCACAGATACGCAGTATTTT. Translation gives CASSQGTSGTDTQYF.

The rearrangement uses TRBV2 and TRBJ2-1, with 12 bases fitting TRBD2. The CDR3 has 14 amino acids. The germline gives CDR1 SNHLY, CDR2 FYNNEI. Unmatched junction bases numbered 6, after V lost 10 bases and J lost 5 bases. CDR3 amino acids: CAITRLAGDNEQFF. The CDR3, as DNA: TGTGCCATCACGAGACTAGCGGGGGACAATGAGCAGTTCTTC.

This chain joins TRBV7-9 and TRBJ1-4; possible D gene TRBD1, 5 bases. The ends were cut back, 4 bases at V and 7 bases at J, with 22 bases in the middle. Germline assignment: CDR1 SEHNR and CDR2 FQNEAQ (reference sequence). The CDR3 covers 17 residues. Here the CDR3 DNA reads TGTGCCAGCAGCTCGGGACCGGGCCGCCTCGAGTCTGAAAAACTGTTTTTT. Amino acid sequence: CASSSGPGRLESEKLFF.

The rearrangement uses TRBV4-1 and TRBJ2-7; perhaps D is TRBD1 or TRBD2 (5 bases each). Germline V gene data show CDR1 as MGHRA and CDR2 as YSYEKL. The CDR3 is 14 amino acids. V lost 1 base, J lost 4 bases, and 11 bases lay in between. The CDR3 region has the DNA TGCGCCAGCAGCCAAGCCGCTTGGGGGTACGAGCAGTACTTC. Translation: CASSQAAWGYEQYF.

This clonotype was recorded many times. The rearrangement uses TRBV28 and TRBJ2-7, with 8 bases aligning to TRBD1. After removal of 2 bases from V and 3 bases from J, the junction contained 6 bases not matched to a gene. The length of the CDR3 is 15 residues. Germline V gives CDR1 MDHEN, CDR2 SYDVKM. CDR3 sequence reads: CASSLPPGQVYEQYF. The CDR3 region has the DNA TGTGCCAGCAGTTTACCTCCGGGACAGGTCTACGAGCAGTACTTC.